This T cell receptor beta chain was captured by sequencing in a study of preoperative IRX-2 immunotherapy in early breast cancer (dated by TCRdb to about 2019). To prepare the library, the immunoSEQ multiplex PCR assay was applied. Imported from immuneACCESS, the table was reduced by TCRdb to in-frame sequences with V and J called. These copies leave out some clones; in studies compared against another copy, an unresolved V gene accounts for under half, and the cause of the remainder is not known. For this sample the table gives 30,000 to 35,000 clones, of which nearly 95% were detected only once. About 6.8% of the sample is taken by the ten largest. The CDR3 holds 15 amino acids from the cysteine to the phenylalanine. The DNA shown is the 45-base CDR3, in frame from base 1. Cut back by 3 bases and 6 bases, the V and J ends lie 18 bases apart. The germline V gene yields SGHTA for CDR1 and FQGTGA for CDR2.

In regard to this clone: It has no known antigen specificity. Nothing much larger sits one base from this clone, and base qualities are not available.

The intended sense of this specimen's treatment or condition label: preoperative locoregional IRX-2 cytokine immunotherapy. The samples were obtained from a phase Ib study in which preoperative, locoregional IRX-2 cytokine immunotherapy intended to prime immune responses was tested. Patients with early-stage breast cancer who were given IRX-2 before surgery served as donors. This sample was gathered from a patient treated with IRX-2 immunotherapy. This TCR was recovered from a human donor with breast cancer. The chain is made from TRBV7-3 and TRBJ2-7; the D gene is perhaps TRBD2, from 5 matching bases. In nucleotide form, the sequence is TGTGCCAGCAGCTTCGGTGAGGGTAGGTCTTCCGAGCAGTACTTC. Its protein reads: CASSFGEGRSSEQYF.